This record covers a single TCR beta chain. No antigen is known for it. The sample belongs to a study of T cells after yellow fever vaccination. The CDR3 is 14 amino acids. The ends were cut back, 2 bases at V and 5 bases at J, with 12 bases in the middle. Whole-study findings and limits: Most primary-vaccination clones reappeared after the booster (around 95% CD4, 88% CD8). Abundant clonotypes from the bulk population could have been carried over as contaminants into FACS-sorted repertoires.

TCRdb independently ran MiXCR on the 5' RACE reads; one entry per CDR3 protein. The data show about 120,000 distinct CDR3 sequences, approximately 7.1% seen once. The chain couples TRBV12-3 or TRBV12-4 to TRBJ1-2, with unresolved D. The starting material was CD4+ T cells sorted from PBMCs, obtained roughly 47 days after the first yellow fever vaccination. This sequence was found in a man younger than 30 who received the YFV17D yellow fever vaccine. This chain's CDR3 is CASSLLSVGYGYTF. CDR3 in DNA: TGTGCCAGCAGTTTACTTTCCGTGGGTTATGGCTACACCTTC.